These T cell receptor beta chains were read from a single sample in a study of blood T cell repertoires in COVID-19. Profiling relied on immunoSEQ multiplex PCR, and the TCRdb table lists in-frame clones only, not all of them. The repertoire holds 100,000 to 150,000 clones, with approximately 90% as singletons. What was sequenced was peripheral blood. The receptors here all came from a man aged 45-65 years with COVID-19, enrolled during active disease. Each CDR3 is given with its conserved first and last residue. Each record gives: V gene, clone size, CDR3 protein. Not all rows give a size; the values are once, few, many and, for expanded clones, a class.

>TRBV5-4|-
CASSTGQGKDYGYTF
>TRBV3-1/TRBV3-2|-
CASSLQGRLTQYF
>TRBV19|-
CASSITALAENTGELFF
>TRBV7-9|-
CASSPGLVSDTQYF
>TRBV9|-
CASSVAGGTGRDEQFF
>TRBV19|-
CASSFPASGRYNEQFF
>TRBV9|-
CASSEDGTGGDEQYF
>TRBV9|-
CASSIPRRGGSYGYTF
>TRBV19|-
CASNRGLNTGELFF
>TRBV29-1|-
CSALGQAYEQYF
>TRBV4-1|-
CASRRTGDNEQFF
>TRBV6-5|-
CASRTGGNEQFF
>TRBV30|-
CAWQDIYGYTF
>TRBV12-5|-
CASGLGHGNTGELFF
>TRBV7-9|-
CASSSLNSTDMNTEAFF
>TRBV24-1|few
CATSPSSVVAGITDTQYF
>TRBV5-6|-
CASSSTSPTDTQYF
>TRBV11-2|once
CASSLAGDPSYTGELFF
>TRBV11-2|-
CASSSLPGLAGVEQFF
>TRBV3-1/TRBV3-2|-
CASSQLAGSPPGYF
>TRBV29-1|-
CSVAGAGGTDTQYF
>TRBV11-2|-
CASSFRGLSTDTQYF
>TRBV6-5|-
CASSQGTVSQETQYF
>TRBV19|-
CASSVSPGTGPEKLFF
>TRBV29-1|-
CSVVDREKLFF
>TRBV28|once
CASSFLRLAGGSSYNEQFF
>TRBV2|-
CASSEASGKSGELFF
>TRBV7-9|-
CASSLMAGETQYF
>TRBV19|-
CASSTSVDNEQFF
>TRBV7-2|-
CASSLASGLTDTQYF